Listed below are T cell receptor beta chains from one sample, sequenced in a study of T cell repertoires in cytomegalovirus infection. TCRdb reprocessed the reads with MiXCR, giving one entry per CDR3 protein. The table records about 770,000 distinct CDR3 sequences, approximately 32% of them present only once. These receptors' antigens are unknown. The source was cultured CD8+ T cells from PBMCs, collected from culture after CMV antigen stimulation. The receptors originated from a human donor in good health (CMV status not recorded). Some clones in this sample may be carry-over from other donors' samples. CDR3s include the opening cysteine and the closing phenylalanine or tryptophan. Fields, in order: D gene, V gene, J gene, CDR3 protein. D genes are given only for firm matches.

TRBD1	TRBV7-2	TRBJ2-5	CASSLEGAATQYF
NA	TRBV27	TRBJ1-4	CASTTGGEKLFF
TRBD1	TRBV7-8	TRBJ1-1	CASSPTPSDRPNTEAFF
TRBD1	TRBV7-9	TRBJ2-7	CASSQLGTEDWEQYF
NA	TRBV19	TRBJ1-2	CASSMSTLSPYGYTF
NA	TRBV15	TRBJ2-1	CATSRDVSQAYYNEQFF
NA	TRBV12-3/TRBV12-4	TRBJ1-5	CASSRDEPQHF
TRBD1	TRBV12-5	TRBJ1-6	CASGDRGPNSPLHF
NA	TRBV7-8	TRBJ2-5	CASSIRTVFQETQYF
TRBD2	TRBV7-2	TRBJ2-1	CASSLAPAGGRNEQFF
NA	TRBV6-2/TRBV6-3	TRBJ2-2	CASSYSQGAAGELFF
NA	TRBV6-1	TRBJ1-5	CASSEYVKYNQPQHF
TRBD2	TRBV6-5	TRBJ2-5	CASSIRGVATQYF
NA	TRBV7-9	TRBJ1-1	CASTKGGTEAFF
TRBD1	TRBV12-3/TRBV12-4	TRBJ1-1	CASSDPGQKTEAFF
TRBD1	TRBV7-2	TRBJ2-1	CASSLTGVPYNEQFF
NA	TRBV5-6	TRBJ1-2	CASRADRPYGYTF
NA	TRBV27	TRBJ1-4	CASSPQGPHNEKLFF
TRBD1	TRBV7-9	TRBJ2-7	CASSSTGASSYEQYF
NA	TRBV19	TRBJ1-2	CASKRGEGYTF
TRBD2	TRBV19	TRBJ2-1	CASTFGEGIEQFF
NA	TRBV6-2/TRBV6-3	TRBJ2-1	CASSYVSRVSYNEQFF
NA	TRBV29-1	TRBJ2-2	CSVELGSAGELFF
NA	TRBV6-5	TRBJ2-3	CASSYLGAPTDTQYF
TRBD2	TRBV7-8	TRBJ2-7	CASSLALAGDHYEQYF
NA	TRBV7-6	TRBJ1-2	CASIGENYGYTF
NA	TRBV11-1	TRBJ2-1	CASSPPPPAYNEQFF
NA	TRBV6-2/TRBV6-3	TRBJ1-4	CASSYSTATNEKLFF
TRBD1	TRBV6-5	TRBJ1-1	CASSYSVRQGGLDTEAFF
NA	TRBV6-1	TRBJ1-1	CASSEARGEAFF
TRBD2	TRBV4-1	TRBJ2-7	CASSQTSGAYYEQYF
NA	TRBV7-8	TRBJ1-5	CASSGARAGLHNQPQHF
NA	TRBV5-6	TRBJ1-1	CASSMGGKMNTEAFF
TRBD1	TRBV14	TRBJ1-6	CASSQTWTGGQNSPLHF
NA	TRBV6-1	TRBJ2-1	CASRPEAVSYNEQFF
NA	TRBV7-9	TRBJ1-1	CASSLDAVSNTEASF
NA	TRBV12-3/TRBV12-4	TRBJ2-5	CASSSGLEAPATQYF
TRBD1	TRBV7-9	TRBJ2-1	CAGSNRGSPYNEQFF
NA	TRBV6-1	TRBJ2-3	CASSDSSRRGPATDTQYF
NA	TRBV7-6	TRBJ1-5	CASSLARGFEPQHF
TRBD2	TRBV6-1	TRBJ2-3	CASSEEGGGNTDTQYF
NA	TRBV27	TRBJ2-7	CASSTGALVHEQYF
TRBD2	TRBV7-3	TRBJ2-3	CASATSGGQGDTQYF